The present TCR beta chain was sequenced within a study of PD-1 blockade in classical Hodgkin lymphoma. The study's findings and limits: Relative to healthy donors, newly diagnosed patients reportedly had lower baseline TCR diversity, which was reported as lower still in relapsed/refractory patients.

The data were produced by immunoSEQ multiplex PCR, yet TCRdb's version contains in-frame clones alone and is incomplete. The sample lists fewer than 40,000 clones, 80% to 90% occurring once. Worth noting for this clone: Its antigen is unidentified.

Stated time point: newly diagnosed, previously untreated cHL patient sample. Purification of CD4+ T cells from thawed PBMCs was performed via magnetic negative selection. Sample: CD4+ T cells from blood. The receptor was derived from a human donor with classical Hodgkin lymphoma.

CDR3 loop: CASSLDIGTTRPYGYTF. The CDR3 bases are TGTGCCAGCAGCTTGGATATAGGGACAACAAGACCTTATGGCTACACCTTC. The rearrangement links TRBV5-6 to TRBJ1-2; D may be TRBD1 (6 bases). CDR3 length: 17 amino acids. The V end lost 0 bases, the J end lost 5 bases, and 20 bases lay between the germline ends. CDR1 SGHDT and CDR2 YYEEEE come from the germline V gene. The complete variable domain, with remaining parts taken from reference TRBV5-6 and TRBJ1-2, reads DAGVTQSPTHLIKTRGQQVTLRCSPKSGHDTVSWYQQALGQGPQFIFQYYEEEERQRGNFPDRFSGHQFPNYSSELNVNALLLGDSALYLCASSLDIGTTRPYGYTFGSGTRLTVV.